This T cell receptor (beta chain) appears in the sequencing data of a study of beta chain features in type 1 diabetes. In the study overall: All samples yielded over 95,000,000 examined sorted cells.

CDR1 and CDR2 from the germline V gene are LNHNV and YYDKDF (reference sequence). Deletions cut 4 bases from V and 5 bases from J, with 8 bases between. The CDR3 spans 12 residues. Sequencing targeted expressed TCRB transcripts, as all isolated RNA had been reverse transcribed. The data were produced by immunoSEQ multiplex PCR, yet TCRdb's version contains in-frame clones alone and is incomplete. The repertoire holds 350,000 or so clones, around a fifth seen once, with under 0.05% in the top ten. About this clone itself: Its antigen is not known.

Sort purity for all populations was recorded as exceeding 98%. Broader study findings: Moderate but significant shortening of TCRB CDR3s was recorded in all four CD4+ subsets from Type 1 diabetes patients.

Material for sequencing was naive CD4+ T cells from blood. The chain couples TRBV15 to TRBJ1-1, with D unclear. This clonotype originated in a woman aged 18-29 years in good health. The CDR3 DNA sequence: TGTGCCACCAGCACGGGAGGGACTGAAGCTTTCTTT. Its protein product is CATSTGGTEAFF.